The 26 T cell receptor beta chains in this list originate from one sample, sequenced in a study of identifying expanded T cells in peripheral blood. The method was immunoSEQ multiplex PCR; TCRdb's version includes in-frame clones alone and lacks a portion of them. The profile shows more than 75,000 clones, more than 75% of them singletons. Specimen: blood. These receptors were taken from a person aged 18 to 69 in good health.

This clone was observed a single time. V is TRBV6-5 and J is TRBJ2-7; TRBD1 or TRBD2 may be the D gene (5 bases each). The CDR3 sequence is 12 residues long. Trimming removed 5 bases from V and 2 bases from J, with 7 bases in between. The germline V gene encodes CDR1 MNHEY and CDR2 SVGAGI. The CDR3 DNA reads TGTGCCAGCAGTGGGACCCCCTACGAGCAGTACTTC. It translates to CASSGTPYEQYF.

The CDR3 is CASSAQGAGGYTF. The CDR3 DNA sequence: TGTGCCAGCAGTGCCCAGGGGGCTGGCGGCTACACCTTC. J is TRBJ1-2 and V is TRBV6-1, with 8 bases matching TRBD1. The junction had 6 bases not matched to a gene; V was cut back by 4 bases and J by 8 bases. Germline CDR1 MNHNS, CDR2 SASEGT. This CDR3 has 13 residues.

This chain connects TRBV2 to TRBJ2-2; D is perhaps TRBD1 (5 bases). From germline, CDR1 is SNHLY and CDR2 FYNNEI. The CDR3 sequence is 13 residues long. Deletions cut 8 bases from V and 4 bases from J, with 11 bases between. The CDR3: CASLSGATGELFF. CDR3 nucleotides: TGTGCCAGCCTATCTGGGGCCACCGGGGAGCTGTTTTTT.

This chain links TRBV19 with TRBJ2-3; 9 bases agree with TRBD1. Germline loops: CDR1 LNHDA, CDR2 SQIVND (reference sequence). After removal of 3 bases from V and 6 bases from J, the junction contained 4 bases not matched to a gene. The CDR3 consists of 14 residues. CDR3 sequence: CASSIRQGVDTQYF. The CDR3, as DNA: TGTGCCAGTAGTATTCGACAGGGGGTCGATACGCAGTATTTT.

This clone was observed a few times. An end of the junction differs from the germline gene, which may be a read error. V usage is TRBV20-1 and J usage is TRBJ1-1; 8 bases map to TRBD1. This CDR3 spans 9 amino acids. From germline, CDR1 is DFQATT and CDR2 SNEGSKA (reference sequence). CDR3: CSAGRQGIF. CDR3 sequence (DNA): TGCAGTGCGGGAAGACAGGGGATCTTT.

V usage is TRBV7-2 and J usage is TRBJ2-3; 7 bases match TRBD1. The CDR3 totals 15 residues. Germline V gives CDR1 SGHTA, CDR2 FQGNSA. V was clipped by 5 bases and J by 2 bases; unmatched bases: 7. The CDR3 is CASSQDRLDTDTQYF. The CDR3 DNA reads as TGTGCCAGCAGCCAGGACAGGTTGGACACAGATACGCAGTATTTT.

The chain joins TRBV5-1 to TRBJ1-4; D perhaps matches TRBD1 (5 bases). The germline V gene encodes CDR1 SGHRS and CDR2 YFSETQ. The CDR3 spans 15 residues. V dropped 1 base and J dropped 5 bases, with 12 bases sitting between them. The CDR3 loop is CASSLSRGVNEKLFF. Here the CDR3 DNA reads TGCGCCAGCAGCTTGAGTCGGGGGGTGAATGAAAAACTGTTTTTT.

The chain couples TRBV19 to TRBJ2-1, with 9 bases lining up with TRBD1. Germline CDR1 LNHDA, CDR2 SQIVND (reference sequence). J gave up 9 bases and V 3 bases, and 21 bases lay outside the gene matches. This CDR3 is 19 amino acids long. The CDR3 protein is CASSILSGLGTGKGSEQFF. In nucleotides, the CDR3 is TGTGCCAGTAGTATCCTGTCGGGGTTGGGGACAGGGAAGGGTTCTGAGCAGTTCTTC.

This clone was observed a single time. The V and J genes are TRBV9 and TRBJ1-2; D call uncertain. The CDR3 is made up of 14 amino acids. The germline V and J ends were trimmed by 4 bases and 6 bases, with 16 bases remaining between them. The V gene's germline CDR1 is SGDLS and CDR2 YYNGEE. CDR3 nucleotides: TGTGCCAGCAGCCCGACACCAAGGTCGGATGGCTACACCTTC. Translation: CASSPTPRSDGYTF.

The CDR3 coding sequence is TGTGCCAGTAGTATAATCTCGACAGTAAATCAGCCCCAGCATTTT. Translating gives CASSIISTVNQPQHF. This chain uses TRBV19 with TRBJ1-5, with D maybe TRBD1 (5 bases). This CDR3 is built from 15 residues. CDR1 LNHDA and CDR2 SQIVND come from the germline V gene (reference sequence). The V gene lost 2 bases and the J gene lost 4 bases, with 12 bases spanning the gap.

The rearrangement links TRBV6-6 to TRBJ1-6, with 10 nucleotides matching TRBD1. V was clipped by 6 bases and J by 7 bases; unmatched bases: 3. The CDR3 runs 14 residues. The germline V gene encodes CDR1 MNHNY and CDR2 SVGAGI (reference sequence). The CDR3 DNA reads TGTGCCAGCAGCGGGACAGGGGCAAATTCACCCCTCCACTTT. Amino acids: CASSGTGANSPLHF.

CDR3 DNA sequence: TGTGCCAGCAGCGTAGAGGGAGGACAGGGTTTACCCCTCCACTTT. It encodes CASSVEGGQGLPLHF. V gene TRBV9 combines with J gene TRBJ1-6, with 8 bases identical to TRBD1. J was trimmed by 12 bases and V by 0 bases; bases with no gene match: 8. CDR1 is SGDLS and CDR2 is YYNGEE in the germline V gene. This CDR3 spans 15 amino acids.

This chain joins TRBV6-1 and TRBJ2-3, with D unclear. The CDR3 is made up of 13 amino acids. With 6 bases removed from V and 0 bases from J, the gap between germline ends came to 7 bases. The germline CDR1 and CDR2 sequences are MNHNS and SASEGT. CDR3 DNA sequence: TGTGCCAGCAGATGGCCTAGCACAGATACGCAGTATTTT. As protein: CASRWPSTDTQYF.

V gene TRBV25-1 combines with J gene TRBJ2-5, with D possibly TRBD1 on 6 matching bases. The CDR3 contains 14 residues. Trimming pared 3 bases from V and 2 bases from J, leaving 10 bases between. In germline, CDR1 is MGHDK, CDR2 SYGVNS. CDR3 coding DNA: TGTGCCAGCAGTGATGTCGGACAGCAAGAGACCCAGTACTTC. It specifies CASSDVGQQETQYF.

J is TRBJ1-6 and V is TRBV4-1; TRBD1 is a possible D gene (5 bases). Germline-derived CDR1 and CDR2 are MGHRA and YSYEKL. V lost 2 bases to trimming and J lost 6 bases, with 17 bases between them. This CDR3 has 17 amino acids. The CDR3 protein is CASSQYGAGTANSPLHF. The CDR3 DNA follows: TGCGCCAGCAGCCAATACGGAGCCGGGACGGCTAATTCACCCCTCCACTTT.

CDR3 nucleotide sequence: TGTGCCAGCAGCCGATTAAAACCTTCGACCTCCTATAATTCACCCCTCCACTTT. This sequence encodes CASSRLKPSTSYNSPLHF. The chain has TRBV7-8 and TRBJ1-6; no firm D call. V was trimmed by 5 bases and J by 0 bases, leaving 17 bases between them. There are 18 residues in the CDR3. From germline, CDR1 is SGHVS and CDR2 FQNEAQ.

The chain couples TRBV7-9 to TRBJ1-1; no definite D call. Germline values: CDR1 SEHNR, CDR2 FQNEAQ (reference sequence). CDR3 length: 14 amino acids. V was pared by 1 base and J by 1 base, with 7 bases between. The DNA of the CDR3 is TGTGCCAGCAGCTTAGGAGGGCCGAACACTGAAGCTTTCTTT. Its translation is CASSLGGPNTEAFF.

The J gene is TRBJ1-2, the V gene TRBV18; no reliable D call. This CDR3 region has 14 residues. Trimming removed 3 bases from V and 7 bases from J, with 15 bases in between. Germline loops: CDR1 KGHSH, CDR2 LQKENI. CDR3 amino acids: CASSPLLGEGGYTF. CDR3 sequence (DNA): TGTGCCAGCTCACCGTTACTGGGAGAAGGTGGCTACACCTTC.

CDR3 nucleotide sequence: TGTGCCTGGACCCGGACCCCCGGCACTGGCTACACCTTC. Its protein product is CAWTRTPGTGYTF. This chain connects TRBV30 to TRBJ1-2; D gene ambiguous. The germline gives CDR1 GTSNPN, CDR2 SVGIG (reference sequence). CDR3 size: 13 residues. The V gene lost 4 bases and the J gene lost 7 bases, with 16 bases spanning the gap.

The chain uses TRBV13 and TRBJ2-7; D uncertain. Trimming cost V 5 bases and J 1 base, with 12 bases left between them. The germline V gene has CDR1 PRHDT and CDR2 FYEKMQ (reference sequence). CDR3 length: 14 residues. For the CDR3, the DNA is TGTGCCAGCAGCACCTCAGACCATTCCTACGAGCAGTACTTC. This gives the protein CASSTSDHSYEQYF.

CDR3 loop: CASSTDGYTEAFF. The CDR3 bases are TGTGCCAGCAGTACGGACGGGTACACTGAAGCTTTCTTT. J is TRBJ1-1 and V is TRBV28; D remains unclear. The CDR3 spans 13 residues. V lost 5 bases to trimming and J lost 3 bases, with 10 bases between them. The germline V gene has CDR1 MDHEN and CDR2 SYDVKM.

Concerning this clone: At one end, the junction sequence differs from germline, possibly due to a read error. The chain uses TRBV4-1 and TRBJ1-3; D remains ambiguous. This CDR3 has 13 residues. Germline V lookup: CDR1 MGHRA, CDR2 YSYEKL. The CDR3 DNA follows: TGCGCCAGCAGCAAGCTTTCTGGGAACACCATATATTTT. It is translated as CASSKLSGNTIYF.

This clone came up a few times. The chain joins TRBV25-1 to TRBJ1-5; no clear D gene. Trimming removed 4 bases from V and 3 bases from J, with 10 bases in between. Germline-derived CDR1 and CDR2 are MGHDK and SYGVNS. The CDR3 extends over 14 amino acids. The CDR3 nucleotides are TGTGCCAGCAGTGGGACGGGGATCAATCAGCCCCAGCATTTT. Its protein is CASSGTGINQPQHF. Combining the CDR3 with reference TRBV25-1 and TRBJ1-5 gives the whole variable domain EADIYQTPRYLVIGTGKKITLECSQTMGHDKMYWYQQDPGMELHLIHYSYGVNSTEKGDLSSESTVSRIRTEHFPLTLESARPSHTSQYLCASSGTGINQPQHFGDGTRLSIL.

The chain recombines TRBV5-6 with TRBJ2-7; D unresolved. The V gene's germline CDR1 is SGHDT and CDR2 YYEEEE. The length of the CDR3 is 14 residues. Trimming pared 4 bases from V and 1 base from J, leaving 12 bases between. DNA of the CDR3: TGTGCCAGCAGCCCCTCGGAAGGGTCCTACGAGCAGTACTTC. Protein: CASSPSEGSYEQYF.

The chain links TRBV7-2 to TRBJ1-4; D remains unclear. Trimming removed 1 base from V and 7 bases from J, with 4 bases in between. Germline CDR1 SGHTA, CDR2 FQGNSA. This CDR3 region has 12 residues. CDR3 nucleotide sequence: TGTGCCAGCAGCTTAGTAGGTGAAAAACTGTTTTTT. As protein: CASSLVGEKLFF.

The chain uses TRBV2 and TRBJ2-7; D assignment may be TRBD1 or TRBD2 (5 bases each). Trimming cost V 7 bases and J 3 bases, with 13 bases left between them. In germline, CDR1 is SNHLY, CDR2 FYNNEI. CDR3 length: 13 amino acids. CDR3 bases: TGTGCCAGCAAGGTGGGGGAGTTCTACGAGCAGTACTTC. Translation gives CASKVGEFYEQYF.